This is a list of T cell receptor beta chains from one sample in a study of CD8 T cells in ankylosing spondylitis. TCRdb passed the 5' RACE reads through MiXCR, listing each CDR3 protein once. The sample lists a few hundred thousand distinct CDR3 sequences; about 10% were seen once. Specimen: blood, either unsorted or a sorted T cell fraction (not recorded which). These receptors were obtained from a male donor with ankylosing spondylitis or in good health (not recorded which). Each CDR3 is given with its conserved first and last residue. Fields, in order: J gene, D gene, clone size, CDR3 length, V gene, CDR3 protein, CDR3 DNA. The D gene is left open where the match is weak. Not all rows give a size; the values are once, few, many and, for expanded clones, a class.

J: TRBJ1-2; D: TRBD1; size: many; length: 17; V: TRBV9; CDR3: CASSSRDRGEEAYGYTF; DNA: TGTGCCAGCAGCTCACGGGACAGGGGAGAAGAGGCCTATGGCTACACCTTC
J: TRBJ2-3; D: TRBD1; size: many; length: 15; V: TRBV5-1; CDR3: CASTNPGQLTDTQYF; DNA: TGCGCCAGCACTAACCCGGGACAGTTGACAGATACGCAGTATTTT
J: TRBJ1-1; D: .; size: many; length: 15; V: TRBV11-2; CDR3: CASSLVGRGSTEAFF; DNA: TGTGCCAGCAGCTTAGTCGGCAGGGGTTCCACTGAAGCTTTCTTT
J: TRBJ2-7; D: .; size: many; length: 13; V: TRBV10-3; CDR3: CAISDTGGDEQYF; DNA: TGTGCCATCAGTGATACAGGGGGGGACGAGCAGTACTTC
J: TRBJ2-1; D: TRBD1; size: many; length: 14; V: TRBV7-8; CDR3: CASSLNQGDNEQFF; DNA: TGTGCCAGCAGCTTAAACCAGGGGGACAATGAGCAGTTCTTC
J: TRBJ1-2; D: TRBD1; size: many; length: 14; V: TRBV7-2; CDR3: CASSLDRGGYGYTF; DNA: TGTGCCAGCAGCCTGGACAGGGGTGGCTATGGCTACACCTTC
J: TRBJ2-5; D: TRBD2; size: many; length: 14; V: TRBV7-2; CDR3: CASSMGLAGETQYF; DNA: TGTGCCAGCAGCATGGGACTAGCGGGGGAGACCCAGTACTTC
J: TRBJ2-2; D: TRBD1; size: .; length: 16; V: TRBV3-1; CDR3: CASSLPGTANTGELFF; DNA: TGTGCCAGCAGCCTCCCGGGGACAGCTAACACCGGGGAGCTGTTTTTT
J: TRBJ1-6; D: .; size: .; length: 15; V: TRBV12-3/TRBV12-4; CDR3: CASRRNEGENSPLHF; DNA: TGTGCCAGCAGACGCAATGAAGGAGAAAACTCACCCCTCCACTTT
J: TRBJ2-6; D: .; size: once; length: 14; V: TRBV19; CDR3: CASRISSGANVLTF; DNA: TGTGCCAGTAGGATCAGCTCTGGGGCCAACGTCCTGACTTTC
J: TRBJ2-3; D: .; size: many; length: 15; V: TRBV20-1; CDR3: CSGRTTAYRADTQYF; DNA: TGCAGTGGGAGGACTACGGCGTACCGGGCAGATACGCAGTATTTT
J: TRBJ1-2; D: .; size: few; length: 15; V: TRBV7-9; CDR3: CASRRTAAPGEGYTF; DNA: TGTGCCAGCCGCCGAACAGCCGCACCGGGGGAAGGCTACACCTTC
J: TRBJ2-2; D: .; size: .; length: 15; V: TRBV28; CDR3: CASSLWGGRAGELFF; DNA: TGTGCCAGCAGTTTGTGGGGAGGTAGGGCCGGGGAGCTGTTTTTT
J: TRBJ1-5; D: .; size: many; length: 12; V: TRBV29-1; CDR3: CSVRQGNQPQHF; DNA: TGCAGCGTCCGACAAGGCAATCAGCCCCAGCATTTT
J: TRBJ2-3; D: .; size: few; length: 13; V: TRBV28; CDR3: CASQGGNSDTQYF; DNA: TGTGCCAGCCAAGGGGGTAACTCAGATACGCAGTATTTT
J: TRBJ2-1; D: .; size: few; length: 15; V: TRBV5-5; CDR3: CASTPRGGDRGEQFF; DNA: TGTGCCAGCACCCCTAGGGGTGGGGACCGGGGTGAGCAGTTCTTC
J: TRBJ2-5; D: TRBD1; size: many; length: 15; V: TRBV5-1; CDR3: CASRSGTGDLETQYF; DNA: TGCGCCAGCAGATCCGGGACAGGGGATTTGGAGACCCAGTACTTC
J: TRBJ2-2; D: .; size: many; length: 15; V: TRBV7-3; CDR3: CASSFTGSNTGELFF; DNA: TGTGCCAGCAGCTTCACAGGTTCGAACACCGGGGAGCTGTTTTTT
J: TRBJ2-2; D: .; size: .; length: 16; V: TRBV3-1; CDR3: CASSQVALVSTGELFF; DNA: TGTGCCAGCAGCCAAGTGGCGCTAGTGAGCACCGGGGAGCTGTTTTTT
J: TRBJ2-7; D: TRBD1; size: .; length: 15; V: TRBV18; CDR3: CASSWPGQGVYEQYF; DNA: TGTGCCAGCTCATGGCCGGGACAGGGGGTTTACGAGCAGTACTTC
J: TRBJ2-5; D: .; size: .; length: 14; V: TRBV28; CDR3: CASSWGLRGETQYF; DNA: TGTGCCAGCAGCTGGGGACTGAGGGGAGAGACCCAGTACTTC
J: TRBJ1-1; D: .; size: many; length: 15; V: TRBV18; CDR3: CASSPRRASDTEAFF; DNA: TGTGCCAGCTCACCACGCAGGGCCTCCGACACTGAAGCTTTCTTT
J: TRBJ2-5; D: TRBD2; size: many; length: 14; V: TRBV20-1; CDR3: CSAREGLAKETQYF; DNA: TGCAGTGCTAGAGAGGGACTAGCGAAAGAGACCCAGTACTTC
J: TRBJ2-1; D: TRBD1; size: few; length: 16; V: TRBV12-3/TRBV12-4; CDR3: CASSPDGTEFYNEQFF; DNA: TGTGCCAGCAGTCCAGACGGGACAGAATTTTACAATGAGCAGTTCTTC